This TCR beta chain was found in a study of blood T cell repertoires in COVID-19. It was during active infection that Seattle patients were enrolled and then longitudinally followed. V shed 6 bases and J shed 6 bases, with 18 bases lying between them. Per the germline V gene, CDR1 is MNHEY and CDR2 is SVGAGI. The CDR3 is 15 residues long. Authors' data handling: Reference gene primers were amplified, and this amplification served to estimate nucleated cell counts. Libraries were prepared by immunoSEQ multiplex PCR; TCRdb keeps only in-frame clonotypes and omits some of them. That table is the source of V, J and clone size, and D and trimming were worked out from the DNA. The sample holds 150,000 or so clones, about 80% seen once.

The J gene is TRBJ2-1, the V gene TRBV6-5; TRBD2 might be the D (5 bases). This clonotype was sampled from a woman in her sixties with COVID-19, enrolled during active disease. The sample was peripheral blood. CDR3 residues: CASSGAMGGGNEQFF. CDR3 sequence (DNA): TGTGCCAGCAGCGGAGCGATGGGTGGAGGCAATGAGCAGTTCTTC.